The 4 T cell receptor beta chains reported below all come from one sample, sequenced in a study of blood T cell repertoires in COVID-19. Assay used: immunoSEQ multiplex PCR; TCRdb lists only in-frame clones, some missing. This table has 40,000 to 60,000 clones, around 68% appearing once. Sequencing was performed on peripheral blood. The origin of the receptors is a woman in her seventies with acute or convalescent COVID-19.

V is TRBV1 and J is TRBJ2-1; the listed D gene, TRBD2, was not tested against the DNA. TRBV1 is termed a pseudogene. This CDR3 has 16 amino acids. The CDR3 reads CTSSQLSGGAGNEQFF. The CDR3 DNA reads as TGCACCAGCAGCCAACTTAGCGGGGGGGCGGGCAATGAGCAGTTCTTC.

This clone turned up a few times. This rearrangement joins TRBV4-3 to TRBJ2-7; D remains unclear. Germline V lookup: CDR1 LGHNA, CDR2 YSLEER. This CDR3 has 15 amino acids. Trimming cost V 2 bases and J 0 bases, with 11 bases left between them. CDR3 sequence: CASSQFVGPSYEQYF. CDR3 nucleotide sequence: TGCGCCAGCAGCCAATTTGTGGGCCCCTCCTACGAGCAGTACTTC.

V usage is TRBV24-1 and J usage is TRBJ2-1; 13 positions match TRBD2. The CDR3 extends over 13 amino acids. The V gene end was trimmed by 12 bases and the J gene end by 7 bases; junction bases not matched to a gene: 5. Germline loops: CDR1 KGHDR, CDR2 SFDVKD. CDR3 coding DNA: TGTGCCGCACGGACTAGCGGGAGAAATGAGCAGTTCTTC. Translation gives CAARTSGRNEQFF.

This chain joins TRBV7-2 and TRBJ2-3; possibly TRBD2 for D (7 bases). Germline loops: CDR1 SGHTA, CDR2 FQGNSA. There are 16 residues in the CDR3. V gave up 5 bases and J gave up 6 bases, with 21 bases separating them. CDR3 in amino acids: CASSPNVGGHGDTQYF. The CDR3 DNA reads as TGTGCCAGCAGCCCTAATGTGGGGGGGCACGGTGATACGCAGTATTTT.